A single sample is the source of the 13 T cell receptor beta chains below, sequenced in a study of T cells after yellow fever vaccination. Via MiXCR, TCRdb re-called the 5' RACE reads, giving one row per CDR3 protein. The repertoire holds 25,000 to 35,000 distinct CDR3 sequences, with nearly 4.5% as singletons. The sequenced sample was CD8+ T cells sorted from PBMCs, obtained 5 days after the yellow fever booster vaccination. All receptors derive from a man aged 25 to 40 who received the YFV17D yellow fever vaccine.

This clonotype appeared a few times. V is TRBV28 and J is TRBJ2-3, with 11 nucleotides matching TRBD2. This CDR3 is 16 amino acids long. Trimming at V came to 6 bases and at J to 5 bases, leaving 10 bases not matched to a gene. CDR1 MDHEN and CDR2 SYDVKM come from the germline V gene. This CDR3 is CASRPLAGGPGDTQYF. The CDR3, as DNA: TGTGCCAGCAGGCCCTTAGCGGGAGGGCCCGGAGATACGCAGTATTTT.

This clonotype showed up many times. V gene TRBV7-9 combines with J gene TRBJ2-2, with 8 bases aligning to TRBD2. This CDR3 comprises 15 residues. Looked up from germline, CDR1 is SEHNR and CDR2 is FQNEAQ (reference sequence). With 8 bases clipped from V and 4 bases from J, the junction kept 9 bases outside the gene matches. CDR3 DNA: TGTGCCAGCCTGGAGCGGGAGATAACCACCGGGGAGCTGTTTTTT. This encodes CASLEREITTGELFF.

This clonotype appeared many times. The CDR3 loop reads CASSSLAGGPGDTQYF. The CDR3 DNA is TGTGCCAGCAGCTCTCTAGCGGGAGGGCCTGGAGATACGCAGTATTTT. V and J are TRBV7-3 and TRBJ2-3; 12 nucleotides match TRBD2. The CDR3 extends over 16 amino acids. J gave up 5 bases and V 4 bases, and 7 bases lay outside the gene matches. Germline V CDR1 and CDR2: SGHTA, FQGTGA. The variable domain in full, with the rest retrieved from reference TRBV7-3 and TRBJ2-3, is GAGVSQTPSNKVTEKGKYVELRCDPISGHTALYWYRQSLGQGPEFLIYFQGTGAADDSGLPNDRFFAVRPEGSVSTLKIQRTERGDSAVYLCASSSLAGGPGDTQYFGPGTRLTVL.

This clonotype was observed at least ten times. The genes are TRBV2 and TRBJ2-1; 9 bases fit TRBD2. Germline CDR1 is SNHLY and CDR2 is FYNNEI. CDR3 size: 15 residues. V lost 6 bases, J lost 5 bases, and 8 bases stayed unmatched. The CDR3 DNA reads TGTGCCAGCAGCCTTGGACTAGCGACTAACAATGAGCAGTTCTTC. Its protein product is CASSLGLATNNEQFF.

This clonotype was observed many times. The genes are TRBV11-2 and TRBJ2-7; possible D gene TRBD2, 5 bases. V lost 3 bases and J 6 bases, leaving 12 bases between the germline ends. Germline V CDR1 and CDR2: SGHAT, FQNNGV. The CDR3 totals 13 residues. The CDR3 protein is CASSLARTGEQYF. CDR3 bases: TGTGCCAGCAGCTTGGCTCGGACTGGCGAGCAGTACTTC.

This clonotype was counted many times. CDR3 loop: CASSLAGRTLDEQYF. CDR3 coding DNA: TGTGCCAGCAGCTTAGCTGGGCGAACATTGGACGAGCAGTACTTC. The chain is built from TRBV11-2 and TRBJ2-7; no reliable D call. The germline V and J ends were trimmed by 1 base and 5 bases, with 15 bases remaining between them. There are 15 residues in the CDR3. Germline lookup yields CDR1 SGHAT and CDR2 FQNNGV.

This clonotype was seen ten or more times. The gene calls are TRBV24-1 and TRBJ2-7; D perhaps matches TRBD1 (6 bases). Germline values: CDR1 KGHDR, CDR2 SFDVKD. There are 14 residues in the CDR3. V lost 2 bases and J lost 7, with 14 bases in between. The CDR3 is CATSDSATGWEQYF. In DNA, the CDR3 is TGTGCCACCAGTGATTCTGCAACAGGGTGGGAGCAGTACTTC.

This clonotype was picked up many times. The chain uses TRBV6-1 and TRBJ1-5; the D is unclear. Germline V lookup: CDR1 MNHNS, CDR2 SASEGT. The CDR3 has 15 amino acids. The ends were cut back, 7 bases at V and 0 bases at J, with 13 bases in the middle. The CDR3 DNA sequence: TGTGCCAGCAATACCGACCGTTATAGCAATCAGCCCCAGCATTTT. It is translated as CASNTDRYSNQPQHF.

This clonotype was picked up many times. CDR3 amino acids: CAGLPTGDTGELFF. DNA of the CDR3: TGCGCCGGATTACCAACAGGGGACACCGGGGAGCTGTTTTTT. The chain combines TRBV10-2 with TRBJ2-2, with 7 bases identical to TRBD1. Germline CDR1 and CDR2: WSHSY and SAAADI. V trimming: 11 bases; J trimming: 3 bases; junction bases outside the gene matches: 9. The CDR3 is 14 amino acids.

CDR3: CASSMWTSGRDYEQFF. CDR3 bases: TGTGCCAGTAGTATGTGGACTAGCGGGAGGGACTATGAGCAGTTCTTC. The chain joins TRBV19 to TRBJ2-1; 15 positions match TRBD2. J was trimmed by 8 bases and V by 3 bases; bases with no gene match: 5. There are 16 residues in the CDR3. CDR1 and CDR2 (germline): LNHDA, SQIVND (reference sequence).

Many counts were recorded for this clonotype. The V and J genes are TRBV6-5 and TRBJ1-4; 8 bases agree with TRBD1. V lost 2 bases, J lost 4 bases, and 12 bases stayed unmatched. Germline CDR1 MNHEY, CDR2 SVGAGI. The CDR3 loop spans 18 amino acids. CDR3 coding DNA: TGTGCCAGCAGTTACCGACGGCCAGGGGGCTTTAATAATGAAAAACTGTTTTTT. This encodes CASSYRRPGGFNNEKLFF.

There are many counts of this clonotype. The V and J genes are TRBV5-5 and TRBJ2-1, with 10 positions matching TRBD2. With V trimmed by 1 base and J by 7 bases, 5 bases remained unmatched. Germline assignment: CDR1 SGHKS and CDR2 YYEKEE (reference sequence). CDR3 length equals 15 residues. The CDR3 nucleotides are TGTGCCAGCAGCTTGTATCCTAGCGGGAGTAATGAGCAGTTCTTC. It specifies CASSLYPSGSNEQFF.

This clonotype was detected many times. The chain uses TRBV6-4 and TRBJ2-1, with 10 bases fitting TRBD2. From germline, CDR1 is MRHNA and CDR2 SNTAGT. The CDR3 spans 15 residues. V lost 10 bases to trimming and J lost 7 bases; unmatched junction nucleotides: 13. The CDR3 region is CATLRAGGPENEQFF. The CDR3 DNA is TGTGCCACCCTGAGAGCGGGAGGGCCTGAAAATGAGCAGTTCTTC.